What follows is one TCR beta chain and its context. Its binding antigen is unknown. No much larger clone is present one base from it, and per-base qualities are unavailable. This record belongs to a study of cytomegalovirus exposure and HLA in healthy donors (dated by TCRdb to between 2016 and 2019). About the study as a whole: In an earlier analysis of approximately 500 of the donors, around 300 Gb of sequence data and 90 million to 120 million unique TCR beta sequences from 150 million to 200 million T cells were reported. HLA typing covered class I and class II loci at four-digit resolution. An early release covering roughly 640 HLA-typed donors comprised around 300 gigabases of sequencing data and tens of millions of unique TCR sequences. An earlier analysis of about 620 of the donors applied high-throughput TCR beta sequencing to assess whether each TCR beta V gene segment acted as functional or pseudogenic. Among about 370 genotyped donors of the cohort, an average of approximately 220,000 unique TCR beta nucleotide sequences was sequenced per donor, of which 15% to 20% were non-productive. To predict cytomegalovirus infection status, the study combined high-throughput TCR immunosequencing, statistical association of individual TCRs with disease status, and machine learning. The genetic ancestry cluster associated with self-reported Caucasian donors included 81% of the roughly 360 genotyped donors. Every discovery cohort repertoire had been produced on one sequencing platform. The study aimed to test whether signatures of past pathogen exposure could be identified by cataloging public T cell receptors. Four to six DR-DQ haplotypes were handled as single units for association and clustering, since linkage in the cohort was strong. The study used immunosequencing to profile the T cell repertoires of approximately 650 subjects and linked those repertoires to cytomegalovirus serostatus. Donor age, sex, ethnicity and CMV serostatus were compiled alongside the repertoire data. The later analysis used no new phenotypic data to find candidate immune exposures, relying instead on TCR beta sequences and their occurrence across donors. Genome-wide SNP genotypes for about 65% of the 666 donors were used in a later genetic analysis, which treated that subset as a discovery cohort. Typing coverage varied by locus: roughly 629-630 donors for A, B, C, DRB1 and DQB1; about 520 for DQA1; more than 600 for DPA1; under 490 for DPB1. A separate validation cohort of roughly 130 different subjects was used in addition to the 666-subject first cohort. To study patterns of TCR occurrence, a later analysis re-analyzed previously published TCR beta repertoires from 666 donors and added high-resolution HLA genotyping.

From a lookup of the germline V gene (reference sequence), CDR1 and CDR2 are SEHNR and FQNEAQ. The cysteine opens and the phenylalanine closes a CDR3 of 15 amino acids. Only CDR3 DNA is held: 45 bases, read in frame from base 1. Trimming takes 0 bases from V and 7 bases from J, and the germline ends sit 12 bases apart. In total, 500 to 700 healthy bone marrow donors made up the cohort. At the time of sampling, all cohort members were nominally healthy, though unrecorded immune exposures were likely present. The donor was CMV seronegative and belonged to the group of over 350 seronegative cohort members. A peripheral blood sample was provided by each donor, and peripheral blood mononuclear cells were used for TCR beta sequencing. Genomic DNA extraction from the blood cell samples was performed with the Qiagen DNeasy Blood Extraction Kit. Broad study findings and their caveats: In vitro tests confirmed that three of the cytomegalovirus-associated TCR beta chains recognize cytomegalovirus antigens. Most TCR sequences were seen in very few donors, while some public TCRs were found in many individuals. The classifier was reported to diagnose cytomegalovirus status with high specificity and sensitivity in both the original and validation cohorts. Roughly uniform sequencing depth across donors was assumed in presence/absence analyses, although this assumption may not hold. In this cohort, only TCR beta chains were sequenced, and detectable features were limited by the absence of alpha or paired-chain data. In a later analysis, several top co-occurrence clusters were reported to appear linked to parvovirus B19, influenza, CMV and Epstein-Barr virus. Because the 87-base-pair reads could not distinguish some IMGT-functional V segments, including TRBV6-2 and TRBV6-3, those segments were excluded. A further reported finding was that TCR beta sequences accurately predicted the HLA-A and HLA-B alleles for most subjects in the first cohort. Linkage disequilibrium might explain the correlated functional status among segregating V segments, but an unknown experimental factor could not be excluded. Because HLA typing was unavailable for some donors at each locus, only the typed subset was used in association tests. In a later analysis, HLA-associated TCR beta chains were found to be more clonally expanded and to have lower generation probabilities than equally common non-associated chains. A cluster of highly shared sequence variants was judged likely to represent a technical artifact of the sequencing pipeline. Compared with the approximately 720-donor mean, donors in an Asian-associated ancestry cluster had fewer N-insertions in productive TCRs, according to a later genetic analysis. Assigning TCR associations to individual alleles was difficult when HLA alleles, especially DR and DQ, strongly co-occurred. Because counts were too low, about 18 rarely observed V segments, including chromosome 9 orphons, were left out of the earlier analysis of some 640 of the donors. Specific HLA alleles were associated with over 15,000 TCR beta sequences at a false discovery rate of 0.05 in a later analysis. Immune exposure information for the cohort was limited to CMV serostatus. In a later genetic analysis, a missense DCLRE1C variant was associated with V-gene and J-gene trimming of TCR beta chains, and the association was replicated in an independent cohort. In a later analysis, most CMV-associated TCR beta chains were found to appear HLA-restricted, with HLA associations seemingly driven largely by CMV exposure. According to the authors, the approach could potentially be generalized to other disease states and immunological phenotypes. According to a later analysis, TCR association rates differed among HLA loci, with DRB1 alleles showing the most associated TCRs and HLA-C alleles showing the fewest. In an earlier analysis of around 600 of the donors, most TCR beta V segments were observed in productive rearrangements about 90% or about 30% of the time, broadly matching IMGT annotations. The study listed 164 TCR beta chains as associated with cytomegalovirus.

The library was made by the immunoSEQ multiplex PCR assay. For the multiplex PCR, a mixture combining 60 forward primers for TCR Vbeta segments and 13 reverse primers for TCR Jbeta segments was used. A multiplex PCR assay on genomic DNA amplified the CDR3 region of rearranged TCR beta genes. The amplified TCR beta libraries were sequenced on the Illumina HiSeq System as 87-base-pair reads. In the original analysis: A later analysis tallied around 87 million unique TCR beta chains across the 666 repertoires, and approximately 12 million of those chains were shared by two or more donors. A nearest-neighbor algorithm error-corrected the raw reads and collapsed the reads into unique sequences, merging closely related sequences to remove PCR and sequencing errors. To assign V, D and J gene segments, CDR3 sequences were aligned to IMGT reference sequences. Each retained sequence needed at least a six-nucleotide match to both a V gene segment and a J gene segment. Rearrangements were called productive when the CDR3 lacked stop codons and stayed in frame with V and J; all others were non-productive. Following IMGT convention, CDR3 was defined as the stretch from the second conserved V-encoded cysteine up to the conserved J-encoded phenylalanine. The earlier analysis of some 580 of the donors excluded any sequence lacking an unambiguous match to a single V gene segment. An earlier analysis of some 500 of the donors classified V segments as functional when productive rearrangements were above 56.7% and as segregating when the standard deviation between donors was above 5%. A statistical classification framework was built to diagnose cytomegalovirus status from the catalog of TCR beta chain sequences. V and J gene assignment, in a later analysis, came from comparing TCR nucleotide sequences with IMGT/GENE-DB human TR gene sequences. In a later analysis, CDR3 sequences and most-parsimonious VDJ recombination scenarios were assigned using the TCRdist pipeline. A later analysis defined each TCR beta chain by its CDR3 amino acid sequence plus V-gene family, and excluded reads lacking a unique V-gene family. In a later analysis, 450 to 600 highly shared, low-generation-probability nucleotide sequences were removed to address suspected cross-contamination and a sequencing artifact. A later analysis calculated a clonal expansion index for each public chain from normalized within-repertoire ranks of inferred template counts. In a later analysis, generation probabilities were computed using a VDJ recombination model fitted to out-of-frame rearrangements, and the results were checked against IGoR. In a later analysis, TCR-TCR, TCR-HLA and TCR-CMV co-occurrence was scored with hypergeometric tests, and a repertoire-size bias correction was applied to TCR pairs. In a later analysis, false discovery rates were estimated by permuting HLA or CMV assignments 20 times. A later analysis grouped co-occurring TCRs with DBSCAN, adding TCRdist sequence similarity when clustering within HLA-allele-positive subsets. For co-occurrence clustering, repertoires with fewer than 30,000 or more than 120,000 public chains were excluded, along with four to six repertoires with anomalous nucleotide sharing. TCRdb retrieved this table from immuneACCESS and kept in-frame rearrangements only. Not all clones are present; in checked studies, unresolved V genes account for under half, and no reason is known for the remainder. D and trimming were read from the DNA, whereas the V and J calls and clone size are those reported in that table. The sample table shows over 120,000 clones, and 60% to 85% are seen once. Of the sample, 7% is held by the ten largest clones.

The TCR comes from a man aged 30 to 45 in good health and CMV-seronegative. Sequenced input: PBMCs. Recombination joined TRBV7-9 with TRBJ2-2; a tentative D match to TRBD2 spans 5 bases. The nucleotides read TGTGCCAGCAGCTTAGCGAGCGGTGGTAGCGGGGAGCTGTTTTTT. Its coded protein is CASSLASGGSGELFF.